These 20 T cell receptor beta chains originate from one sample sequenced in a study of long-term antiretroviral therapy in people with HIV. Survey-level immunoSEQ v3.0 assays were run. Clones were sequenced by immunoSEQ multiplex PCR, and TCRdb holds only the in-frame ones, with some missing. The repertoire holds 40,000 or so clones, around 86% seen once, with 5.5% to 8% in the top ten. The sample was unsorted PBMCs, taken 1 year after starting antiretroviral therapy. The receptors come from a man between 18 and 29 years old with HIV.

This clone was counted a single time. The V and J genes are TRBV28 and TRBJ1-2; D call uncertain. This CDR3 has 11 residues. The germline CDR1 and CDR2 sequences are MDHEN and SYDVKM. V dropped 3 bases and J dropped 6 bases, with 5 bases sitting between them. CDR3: CASSLRDGYTF. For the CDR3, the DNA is TGTGCCAGCAGTTTGAGGGATGGCTACACCTTC.

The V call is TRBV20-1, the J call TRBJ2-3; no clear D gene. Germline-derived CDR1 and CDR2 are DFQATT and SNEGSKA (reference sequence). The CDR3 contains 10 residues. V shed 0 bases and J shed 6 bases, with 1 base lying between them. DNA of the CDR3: TGCAGTGCTAGAGAGGATACGCAGTATTTT. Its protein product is CSAREDTQYF.

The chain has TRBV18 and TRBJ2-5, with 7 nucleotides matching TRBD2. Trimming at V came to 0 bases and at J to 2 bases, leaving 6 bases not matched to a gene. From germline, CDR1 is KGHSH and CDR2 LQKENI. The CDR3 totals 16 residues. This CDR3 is CASSPPSGISQETQYF. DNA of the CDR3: TGTGCCAGCTCACCACCCAGCGGGATTTCACAAGAGACCCAGTACTTC.

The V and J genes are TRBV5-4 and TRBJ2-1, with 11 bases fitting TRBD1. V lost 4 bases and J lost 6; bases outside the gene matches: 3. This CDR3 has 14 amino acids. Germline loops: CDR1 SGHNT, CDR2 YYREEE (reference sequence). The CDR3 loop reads CASSPGQGANEQFF. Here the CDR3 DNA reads TGTGCCAGCAGCCCCGGACAGGGGGCCAATGAGCAGTTCTTC.

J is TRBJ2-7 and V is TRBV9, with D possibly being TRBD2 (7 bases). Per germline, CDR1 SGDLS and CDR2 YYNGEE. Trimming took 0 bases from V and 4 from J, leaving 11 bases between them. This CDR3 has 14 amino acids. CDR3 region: CASSVGKGGYEQYF. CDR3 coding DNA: TGTGCCAGCAGCGTAGGAAAGGGGGGGTACGAGCAGTACTTC.

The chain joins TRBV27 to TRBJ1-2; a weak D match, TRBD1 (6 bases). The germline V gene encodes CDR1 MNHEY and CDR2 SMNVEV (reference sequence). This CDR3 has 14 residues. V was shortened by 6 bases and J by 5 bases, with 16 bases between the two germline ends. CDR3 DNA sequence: TGTGCCAGCAGAAATAAAGGGACAAATTATGGCTACACCTTC. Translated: CASRNKGTNYGYTF.

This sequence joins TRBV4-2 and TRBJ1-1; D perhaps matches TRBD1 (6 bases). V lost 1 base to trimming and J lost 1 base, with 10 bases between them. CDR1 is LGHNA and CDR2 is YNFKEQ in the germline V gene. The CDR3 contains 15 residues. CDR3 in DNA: TGTGCCAGCAGCCAAGCCACAGGGTCGAACACTGAAGCTTTCTTT. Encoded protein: CASSQATGSNTEAFF.

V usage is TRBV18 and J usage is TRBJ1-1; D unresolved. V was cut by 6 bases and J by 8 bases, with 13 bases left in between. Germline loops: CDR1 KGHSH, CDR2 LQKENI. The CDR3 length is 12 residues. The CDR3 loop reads CASSSTPAEAFF. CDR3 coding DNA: TGTGCCAGCTCGTCGACTCCTGCGGAAGCTTTCTTT. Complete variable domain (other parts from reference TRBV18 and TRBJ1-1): NAGVMQNPRHLVRRRGQEARLRCSPMKGHSHVYWYRQLPEEGLKFMVYLQKENIIDESGMPKERFSAEFPKEGPSILRIQQVVRGDSAAYFCASSSTPAEAFFGQGTRLTVV.

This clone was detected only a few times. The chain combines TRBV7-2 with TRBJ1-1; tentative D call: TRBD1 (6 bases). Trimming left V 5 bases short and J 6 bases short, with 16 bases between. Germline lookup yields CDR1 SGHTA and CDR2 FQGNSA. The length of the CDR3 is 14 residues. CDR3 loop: CASSPRRGPAEAFF. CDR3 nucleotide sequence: TGTGCCAGCAGCCCCCGCCGGGGGCCCGCTGAAGCTTTCTTT.

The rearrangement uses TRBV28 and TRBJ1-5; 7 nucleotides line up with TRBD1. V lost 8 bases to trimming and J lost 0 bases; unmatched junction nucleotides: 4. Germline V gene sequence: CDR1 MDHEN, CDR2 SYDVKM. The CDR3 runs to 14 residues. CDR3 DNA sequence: TGTGCCAGCCAGGGGGGATATAGCAATCAGCCCCAGCATTTT. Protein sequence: CASQGGYSNQPQHF.

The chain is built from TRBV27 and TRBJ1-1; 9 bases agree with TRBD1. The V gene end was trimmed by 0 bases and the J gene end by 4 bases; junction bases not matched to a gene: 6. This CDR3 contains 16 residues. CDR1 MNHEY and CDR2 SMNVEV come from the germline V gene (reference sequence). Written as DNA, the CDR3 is TGTGCCAGCAGTTTATCGGGGACAGGGAGGAGCACTGAAGCTTTCTTT. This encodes CASSLSGTGRSTEAFF.

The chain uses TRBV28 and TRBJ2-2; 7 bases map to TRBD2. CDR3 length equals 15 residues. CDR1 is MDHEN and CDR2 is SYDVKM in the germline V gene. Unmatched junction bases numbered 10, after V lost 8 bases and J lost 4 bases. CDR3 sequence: CASSYRTGGTGELFF. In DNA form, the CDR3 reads TGTGCCAGCTCTTATCGTACGGGGGGCACCGGGGAGCTGTTTTTT.

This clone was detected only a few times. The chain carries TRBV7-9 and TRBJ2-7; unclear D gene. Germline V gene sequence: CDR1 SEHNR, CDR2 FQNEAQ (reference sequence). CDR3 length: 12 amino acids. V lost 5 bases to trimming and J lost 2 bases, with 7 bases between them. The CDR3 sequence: CASSARTYEQYF. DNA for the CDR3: TGTGCCAGCAGCGCCAGGACCTACGAGCAGTACTTC.

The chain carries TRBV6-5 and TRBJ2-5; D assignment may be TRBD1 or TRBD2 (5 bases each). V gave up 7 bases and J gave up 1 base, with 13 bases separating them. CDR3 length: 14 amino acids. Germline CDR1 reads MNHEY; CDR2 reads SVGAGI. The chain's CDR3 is CASNWGGPQETQYF. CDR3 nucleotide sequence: TGTGCCAGCAATTGGGGCGGGCCCCAAGAGACCCAGTACTTC.

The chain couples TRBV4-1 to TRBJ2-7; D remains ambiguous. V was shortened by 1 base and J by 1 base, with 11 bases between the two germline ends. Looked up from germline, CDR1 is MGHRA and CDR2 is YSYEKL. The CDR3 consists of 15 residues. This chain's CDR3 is CASSQAFAGSYEQYF. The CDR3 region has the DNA TGCGCCAGCAGCCAAGCTTTTGCTGGGTCCTACGAGCAGTACTTC.

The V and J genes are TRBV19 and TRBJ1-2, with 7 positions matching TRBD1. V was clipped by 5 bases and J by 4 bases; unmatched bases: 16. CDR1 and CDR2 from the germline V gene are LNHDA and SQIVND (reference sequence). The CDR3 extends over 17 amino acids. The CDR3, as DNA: TGTGCCAGTAGTCCCTTCACCGGGACAGCCCAACTCTATGGCTACACCTTC. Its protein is CASSPFTGTAQLYGYTF.

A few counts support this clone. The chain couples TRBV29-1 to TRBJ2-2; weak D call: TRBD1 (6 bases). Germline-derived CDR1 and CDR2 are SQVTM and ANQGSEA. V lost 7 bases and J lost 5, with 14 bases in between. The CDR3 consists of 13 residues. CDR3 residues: CSANRDRTGELFF. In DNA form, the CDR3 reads TGCAGCGCAAACAGGGATCGGACCGGGGAGCTGTTTTTT.

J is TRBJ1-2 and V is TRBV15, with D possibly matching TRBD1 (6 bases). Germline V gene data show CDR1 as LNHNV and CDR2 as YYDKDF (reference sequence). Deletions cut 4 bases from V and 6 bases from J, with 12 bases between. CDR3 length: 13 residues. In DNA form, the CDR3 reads TGTGCCACCAGCAAAACGAACAGGGATGGCTACACCTTC. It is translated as CATSKTNRDGYTF.

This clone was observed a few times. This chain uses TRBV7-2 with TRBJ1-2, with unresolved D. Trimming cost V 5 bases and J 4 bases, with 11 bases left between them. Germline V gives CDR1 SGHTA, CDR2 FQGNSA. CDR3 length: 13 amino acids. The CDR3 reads CASSQGWSYGYTF. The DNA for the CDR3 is TGTGCCAGCAGCCAAGGGTGGAGCTATGGCTACACCTTC.

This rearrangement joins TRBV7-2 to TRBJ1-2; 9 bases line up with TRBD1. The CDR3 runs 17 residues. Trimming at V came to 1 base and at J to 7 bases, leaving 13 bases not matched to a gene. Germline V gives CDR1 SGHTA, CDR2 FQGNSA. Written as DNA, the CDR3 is TGTGCCAGCAGCTTAGGGACAGGGGTTATAGTTTTGGCTGGCTACACCTTC. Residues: CASSLGTGVIVLAGYTF.